This T cell receptor beta chain came from a study of neoadjuvant nivolumab and ipilimumab in lung cancer. TCRdb keeps only in-frame clones here, not all; method: immunoSEQ multiplex PCR. Of around 6,000 clones in the sample, 65% were seen once. CDR3 length: 14 residues. Trimming pared 4 bases from V and 3 bases from J, leaving 9 bases between. CDR1 is MGHRA and CDR2 is YSYEKL in the germline V gene. The starting material was tumor tissue, obtained after neoadjuvant nivolumab, alone or with ipilimumab, at or shortly before surgery. V gene TRBV4-1 combines with J gene TRBJ2-2; no definite D call. The sequence came from an adult with non-small cell lung cancer. The CDR3 DNA reads as TGCGCCAGCAGCCCCTCGAAGGACACCGGGGAGCTGTTTTTT. It encodes CASSPSKDTGELFF.